The clone carrying this T cell receptor beta chain was seen just once. Using immunoSEQ multiplex PCR, the repertoire was profiled, and TCRdb retains in-frame clones only, with some absent. The data contain 85,000 to 100,000 clones, 68% of them seen just once; the ten biggest clones take up roughly 52%. These data are taken from a study of shared clonotypes between healthy human individuals. Across the whole study: Each donor had three CD4 naive, three CD4 memory, two CD8 naive and one CD8 memory plate.

CD8 memory cells included CD45RO+ cells plus CCR7-negative CD45RA+ TemRA cells. Germline trimming cut 3 bases from V and 0 bases from J; bases unmatched to any gene: 14. Germline values: CDR1 SGHDT, CDR2 YYEEEE. CDR3 length: 18 residues. The TCR comes from a man younger than 45 in good health. V and J are TRBV5-6 and TRBJ2-7; 8 nucleotides line up with TRBD1. Sequencing used memory CD8+ T cells sorted from blood. Subset noted: CD45RO+ cells pooled with CCR7-negative TemRA cells. The CDR3 sequence: CASSSWTVQGAPSYEQYF. CDR3 in DNA: TGTGCCAGCAGCTCCTGGACGGTCCAGGGGGCCCCCTCCTACGAGCAGTACTTC.